The present TCR beta chain was sequenced within a study of monozygotic twins with inflammatory bowel disease. Study-wide results and caveats: Versus healthy twins, IBD patients showed fewer clonotypes shared with others, especially with disease activity.

Notes on this clonotype: Its antigen remains unidentified.

Every TCR library drew on approximately 3.5 ug of total RNA. Molecular identifiers with 6-nucleotide sample barcodes were added during cDNA synthesis via template switching. TCRdb derives one entry per CDR3 protein from the 5' RACE reads, leaving out DNA. This sample contains about 170,000 distinct CDR3 sequences. Looked up from germline, CDR1 is DFQATT and CDR2 is SNEGSKA (reference sequence). The CDR3 covers 18 residues. The specimen sequenced was blood. The sequence derives from a human donor with ulcerative colitis or Crohn's disease, or a healthy co-twin of an affected twin (not recorded which). The chain couples TRBV20-1 to TRBJ2-1; the TCRdb call, TRBD1, lacks DNA for checking. CDR3 loop: CSALPGTPGLSSYNEQFF.